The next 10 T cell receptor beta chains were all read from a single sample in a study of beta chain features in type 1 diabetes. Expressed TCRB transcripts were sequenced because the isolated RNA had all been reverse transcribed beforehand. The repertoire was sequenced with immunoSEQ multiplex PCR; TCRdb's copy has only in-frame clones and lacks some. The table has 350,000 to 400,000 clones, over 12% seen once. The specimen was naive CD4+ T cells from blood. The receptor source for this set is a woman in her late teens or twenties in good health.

The DNA of the CDR3 is TGCGCCAGCAGCAGGGACTGGGCCTACAATGAGCAGTTCTTC. It yields the protein CASSRDWAYNEQFF. The chain combines TRBV5-1 with TRBJ2-1, with D maybe TRBD2 (6 bases). Germline CDR1 and CDR2: SGHRS and YFSETQ. The CDR3 has 14 amino acids. The V end lost 4 bases, the J end lost 2 bases, and 10 bases lay between the germline ends.

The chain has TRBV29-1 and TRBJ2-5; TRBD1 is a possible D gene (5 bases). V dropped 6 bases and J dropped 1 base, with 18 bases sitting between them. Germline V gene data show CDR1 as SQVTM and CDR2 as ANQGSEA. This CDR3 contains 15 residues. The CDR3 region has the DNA TGCAGCGTCTCCCGACTGGGAAGGGGCCAAGAGACCCAGTACTTC. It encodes CSVSRLGRGQETQYF. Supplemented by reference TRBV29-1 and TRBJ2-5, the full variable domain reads SAVISQKPSRDICQRGTSLTIQCQVDSQVTMMFWYRQQPGQSLTLIATANQGSEATYESGFVIDKFPISRPNLTFSTLTVSNMSPEDSSIYLCSVSRLGRGQETQYFGPGTRLLVL.

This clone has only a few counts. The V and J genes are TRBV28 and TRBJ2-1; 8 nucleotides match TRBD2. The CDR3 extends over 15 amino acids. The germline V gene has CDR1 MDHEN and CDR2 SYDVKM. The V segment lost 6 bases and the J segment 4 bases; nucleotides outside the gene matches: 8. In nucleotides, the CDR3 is TGTGCCAGCAGCCCGGGACTAGGGAGGTACAATGAGCAGTTCTTC. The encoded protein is CASSPGLGRYNEQFF.

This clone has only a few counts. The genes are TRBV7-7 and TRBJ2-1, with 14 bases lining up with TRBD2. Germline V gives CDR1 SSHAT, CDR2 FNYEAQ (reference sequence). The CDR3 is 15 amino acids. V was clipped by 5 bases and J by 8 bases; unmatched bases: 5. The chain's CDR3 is CASSPGLAGAHEQFF. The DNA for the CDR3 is TGTGCCAGCAGCCCGGGACTAGCGGGAGCCCATGAGCAGTTCTTC.

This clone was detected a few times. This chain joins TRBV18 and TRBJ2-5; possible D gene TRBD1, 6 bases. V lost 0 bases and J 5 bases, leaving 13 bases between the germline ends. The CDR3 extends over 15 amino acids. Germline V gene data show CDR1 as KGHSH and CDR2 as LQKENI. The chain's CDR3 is CASSPPQGQQETQYF. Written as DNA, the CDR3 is TGTGCCAGCTCACCACCCCAGGGACAACAGGAGACCCAGTACTTC.

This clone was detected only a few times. DNA for the CDR3: TGTGCCTGGAGTGGTAGAGAGGGCTTGGTAAGGCAGTTCTTC. It translates to CAWSGREGLVRQFF. The J gene is TRBJ2-1, the V gene TRBV30, with a tentative D call TRBD2 (5 bases). Trimming took off 1 base at V and 12 bases at J, with 19 bases between the two ends. The CDR3 sequence is 14 residues long. The V gene's germline CDR1 is GTSNPN and CDR2 SVGIG (reference sequence). The entire variable domain, with the rest obtained from reference TRBV30 and TRBJ2-1, is as follows: SQTIHQWPATLVQPVGSPLSLECTVEGTSNPNLYWYRQAAGRGLQLLFYSVGIGQISSEVPQNLSASRPQDRQFILSSKKLLLSDSGFYLCAWSGREGLVRQFFGPGTRLTVL.

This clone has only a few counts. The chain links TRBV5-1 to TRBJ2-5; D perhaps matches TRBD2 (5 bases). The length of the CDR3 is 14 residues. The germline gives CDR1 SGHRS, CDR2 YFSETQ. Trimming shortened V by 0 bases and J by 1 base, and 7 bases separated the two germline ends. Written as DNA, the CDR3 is TGCGCCAGCAGCTTGGGGACTTTCCAAGAGACCCAGTACTTC. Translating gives CASSLGTFQETQYF.

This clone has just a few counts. CDR3 coding DNA: TGTGCCAGCAGAGGGACAGGTTCCTACGAGCAGTACTTC. Amino acid sequence: CASRGTGSYEQYF. This chain joins TRBV27 and TRBJ2-7; 8 bases line up with TRBD1. The CDR3 is 13 amino acids. V shed 6 bases and J 1 base; nucleotides not matched to a gene: 2. CDR1 MNHEY and CDR2 SMNVEV come from the germline V gene (reference sequence).

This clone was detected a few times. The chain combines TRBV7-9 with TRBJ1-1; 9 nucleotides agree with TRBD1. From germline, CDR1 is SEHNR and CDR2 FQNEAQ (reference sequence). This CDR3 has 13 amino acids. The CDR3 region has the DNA TGTGCGGGACAGGGAGGGATGAACACTGAAGCTTTCTTT. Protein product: CAGQGGMNTEAFF.

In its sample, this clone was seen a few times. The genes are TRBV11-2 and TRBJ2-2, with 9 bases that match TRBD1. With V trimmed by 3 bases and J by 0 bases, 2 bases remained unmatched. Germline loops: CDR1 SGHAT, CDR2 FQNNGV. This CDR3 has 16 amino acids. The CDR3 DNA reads TGTGCCAGCAGCTTGGGGACAGGGCCGAACACCGGGGAGCTGTTTTTT. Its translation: CASSLGTGPNTGELFF.